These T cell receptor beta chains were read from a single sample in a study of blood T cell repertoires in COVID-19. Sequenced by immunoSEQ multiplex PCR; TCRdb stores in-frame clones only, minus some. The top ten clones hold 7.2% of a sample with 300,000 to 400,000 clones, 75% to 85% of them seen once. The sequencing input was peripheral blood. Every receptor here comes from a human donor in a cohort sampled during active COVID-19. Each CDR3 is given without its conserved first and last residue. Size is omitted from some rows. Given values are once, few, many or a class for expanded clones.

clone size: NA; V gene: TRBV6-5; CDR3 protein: ASRPLAGTYEQY
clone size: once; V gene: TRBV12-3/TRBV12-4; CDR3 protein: ASSLYNQPQH
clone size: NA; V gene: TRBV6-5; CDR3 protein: ASEIKRNTEAF
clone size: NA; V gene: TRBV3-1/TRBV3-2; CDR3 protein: ASRGTDRGYEQY
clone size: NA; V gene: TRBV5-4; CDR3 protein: ASSFWRLDTDTQY
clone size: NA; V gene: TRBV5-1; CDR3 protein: ASSLRSGGPYEQY
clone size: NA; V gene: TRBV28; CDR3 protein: ASLPQGPSYEQY
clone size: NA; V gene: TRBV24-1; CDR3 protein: ATSDLPDRGNQPQH
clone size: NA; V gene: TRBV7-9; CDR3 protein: ASSYPGLVTYEQY
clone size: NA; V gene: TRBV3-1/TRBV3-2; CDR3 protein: ASSQGQSLNYGYT
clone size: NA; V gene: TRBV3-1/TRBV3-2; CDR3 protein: ASSPRATYGYT
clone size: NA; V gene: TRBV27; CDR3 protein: ASSFSVSVEQF
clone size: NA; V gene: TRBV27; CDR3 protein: ASSLTGSNYGYT
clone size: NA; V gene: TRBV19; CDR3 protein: ASSPTGGRREKLF
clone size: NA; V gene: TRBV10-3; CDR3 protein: AIRRAGGSTDTQY
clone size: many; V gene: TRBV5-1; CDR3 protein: ASSPADRRYEKLF
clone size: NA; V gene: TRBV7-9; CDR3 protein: ASSLICQVCYTGELF
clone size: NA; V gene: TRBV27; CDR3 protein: ASRDSSGNTIY
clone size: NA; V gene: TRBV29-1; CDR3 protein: SVDPGSNTGNTIY
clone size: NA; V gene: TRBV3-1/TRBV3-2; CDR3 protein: ASSRRETEAF
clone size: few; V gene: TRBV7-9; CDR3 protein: ASTIPPGLAGGQSSSSYEQY
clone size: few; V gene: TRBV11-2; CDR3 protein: ASSARQGWTEAF
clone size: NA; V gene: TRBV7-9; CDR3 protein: ASSSRQGEQY
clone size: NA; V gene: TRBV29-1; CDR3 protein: SVEGWGDRGSSYEQY
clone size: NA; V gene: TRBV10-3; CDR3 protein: AISDSGGANTGELF
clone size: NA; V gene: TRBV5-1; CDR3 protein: ASSFRDRGRMQY
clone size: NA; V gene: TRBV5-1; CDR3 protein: ASSTGGSRETQY
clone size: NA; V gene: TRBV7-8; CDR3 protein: ASSLVLTTYEQY
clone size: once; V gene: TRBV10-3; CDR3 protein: AITYSANTEAF
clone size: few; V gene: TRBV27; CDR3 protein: ASSLTTGTGELF
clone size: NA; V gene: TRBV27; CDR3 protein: ASSSKSRPLDTQY
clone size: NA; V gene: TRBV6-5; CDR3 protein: ASTDRWGEKLF
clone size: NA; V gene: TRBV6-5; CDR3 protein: ASGPGGSSPLH
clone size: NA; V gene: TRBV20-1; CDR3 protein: SASKEATNEKLF
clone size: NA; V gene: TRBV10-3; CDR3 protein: AISESPGPYGYT
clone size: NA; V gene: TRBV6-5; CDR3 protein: ASGVGGIGNQPQH
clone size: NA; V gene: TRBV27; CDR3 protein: ASSLSGGLNQPQH
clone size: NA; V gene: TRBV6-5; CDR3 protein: ASSFGGTGSYEQY
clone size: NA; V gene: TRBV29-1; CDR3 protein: STWANQKLF
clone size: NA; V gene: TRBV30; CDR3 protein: AWRVNRAYGYT
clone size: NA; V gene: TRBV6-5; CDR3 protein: ASSPGSNQPQH
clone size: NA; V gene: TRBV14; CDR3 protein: ASGGTGGRGYT